The rows below give T cell receptor beta chains drawn from one sample of a study of cytomegalovirus exposure and HLA in healthy donors. The protocol was immunoSEQ multiplex PCR, while the TCRdb copy is restricted to in-frame clones and leaves out a portion. Of 91,000 or so clones listed, approximately 80% are singletons. The sample consisted of PBMCs. These receptors were collected from a man between 25 and 39 years old in good health and CMV-seropositive. The CDR3 runs from the conserved cysteine through the conserved F or W. The D gene is left open where the match is weak. Clone size is given for some rows only: seen once, a few or many times, or a class if the clone is expanded.

abundance	len	v_gene	j_gene	d_gene	CDR3nt	CDR3aa
NA	15	TRBV5-1	TRBJ1-1	NA	TGCGCCAGCAGCTCGAACGGGGGGCCGAACACTGAAGCTTTCTTT	CASSSNGGPNTEAFF
once	14	TRBV27	TRBJ2-5	TRBD1	TGTGCCAGCAGTCCTCAGGGGGTTGGGGAGACCCAGTACTTC	CASSPQGVGETQYF
few	13	TRBV15	TRBJ1-1	NA	TGTGCCACCAGCAGAGACAGGAACACTGAAGCTTTCTTT	CATSRDRNTEAFF
NA	17	TRBV28	TRBJ1-5	TRBD1	TGTGCCAGCAGTTTATGGGCGGGACAGGGACACAATCAGCCCCAGCATTTT	CASSLWAGQGHNQPQHF
few	15	TRBV2	TRBJ1-6	NA	TGTGCCAGCAGTGAAAGTGGGAGCTTTAATTCACCCCTCCACTTT	CASSESGSFNSPLHF
NA	14	TRBV11-2	TRBJ1-2	NA	TGTGCCAGCAGCCTAGGACCCGGGGAGGAGGGCTACACCTTC	CASSLGPGEEGYTF
NA	15	TRBV19	TRBJ2-5	NA	TGTGCCAGTAGTGCAGGACCTGGGGCCCTCGAGACCCAGTACTTC	CASSAGPGALETQYF
NA	15	TRBV27	TRBJ1-4	NA	TGTGCCAGCAGTCTCTCGGGGGGGGGTAATGAAAAACTGTTTTTT	CASSLSGGGNEKLFF
NA	17	TRBV28	TRBJ1-1	TRBD1	TGTGCCAGCCGCCTCGGAGGACAGGGCTGGCGGGACACTGAAGCTTTCTTT	CASRLGGQGWRDTEAFF
NA	12	TRBV11-3	TRBJ1-6	NA	TGTGCCAGCAGCTTAGGGAGTTCACCCCTCCACTTT	CASSLGSSPLHF
NA	13	TRBV28	TRBJ2-7	NA	TGTGCCAGCAGATCCCAGGGGGGTTACGAGCAGTACTTC	CASRSQGGYEQYF
NA	14	TRBV5-6	TRBJ2-5	TRBD1	TGTGCCAGCAGCTTCGGGACAGGGAAAGAGACCCAGTACTTC	CASSFGTGKETQYF
NA	15	TRBV13	TRBJ2-2	TRBD1	TGTGCCAGCAGCTTAGCACAGGGGGGCACCGGGGAGCTGTTTTTT	CASSLAQGGTGELFF
NA	13	TRBV6-1	TRBJ1-1	NA	TGTGCCAGCAGTGAAGGGCAGGGCACTGAAGCTTTCTTT	CASSEGQGTEAFF
NA	12	TRBV9	TRBJ2-5	NA	TGTGCCAGCAGCGCCGAGAGGGAGACCCAGTACTTC	CASSAERETQYF
NA	17	TRBV4-2	TRBJ1-4	TRBD1	TGTGCCAGCAGCCAAGATAGGAAGGGGGCCGGTAATGAAAAACTGTTTTTT	CASSQDRKGAGNEKLFF
NA	15	TRBV6-5	TRBJ1-5	NA	TGTGCCAGCAGCCCCCACCCGACAGTCAATCAGCCCCAGCATTTT	CASSPHPTVNQPQHF
NA	13	TRBV27	TRBJ2-1	NA	TGTGCCAGCAGTTACAGGGAATACAATGAGCAGTTCTTC	CASSYREYNEQFF
NA	16	TRBV5-1	TRBJ1-1	TRBD1	TGCGCCAGCAGCTTCCAACAGGGGCAACCGAACACTGAAGCTTTCTTT	CASSFQQGQPNTEAFF
NA	11	TRBV27	TRBJ1-1	NA	TGTGCCAGCAGCGGGAACACTGAAGCTTTCTTT	CASSGNTEAFF
once	15	TRBV5-1	TRBJ2-5	TRBD2	TGCGCCAGCAGCGCGGGGGACGCCTTCCAAGAGACCCAGTACTTC	CASSAGDAFQETQYF
NA	15	TRBV7-9	TRBJ1-1	NA	TGTGCCAGCAGCCCCCCAGGGGCAGGGAACACTGAAGCTTTCTTT	CASSPPGAGNTEAFF
few	13	TRBV29-1	TRBJ2-1	NA	TGCAGCGTTGAAGGGTCAGGATACAATGAGCAGTTCTTC	CSVEGSGYNEQFF
NA	13	TRBV4-1	TRBJ2-5	TRBD1	TGCGCCAGCAGCCAAGGACAGGGCTTGATCCAGTACTTC	CASSQGQGLIQYF
NA	16	TRBV28	TRBJ2-7	NA	TGTGCCAGCAGTTCTCCCCAGGGACTCCTCCTGGGGGAGCAGTACTTC	CASSSPQGLLLGEQYF
NA	15	TRBV25-1	TRBJ2-1	NA	TGTGCCAGCAGTCAAGGGGGGGGGATTTACAATGAGCAGTTCTTC	CASSQGGGIYNEQFF
few	14	TRBV4-1	TRBJ1-3	NA	TGCGCCAGCAGCCACGGGGGCTCTGGAAACACCATATATTTT	CASSHGGSGNTIYF
few	15	TRBV28	TRBJ1-2	NA	TGTGCCAGCACCATGGGGGCAGTTGAAAACTATGGCTACACCTTC	CASTMGAVENYGYTF
few	12	TRBV19	TRBJ1-1	NA	TGTGCCAGTTTAGGGGTGAACACTGAAGCTTTCTTT	CASLGVNTEAFF
NA	14	TRBV7-9	TRBJ1-6	NA	TGTGCCAGCAGCTTGGACATGTCCGATTCACCCCTCCACTTT	CASSLDMSDSPLHF
NA	17	TRBV28	TRBJ1-6	TRBD1	TGTGCCAGCAGGGCGTCGACAGGGCTCTTTGGCAATTCACCCCTCCACTTT	CASRASTGLFGNSPLHF
NA	15	TRBV5-4	TRBJ2-5	TRBD1	TGTGCCAGCAGCTCGGCCGGGACAGATAAAGAGACCCAGTACTTC	CASSSAGTDKETQYF
NA	15	TRBV2	TRBJ1-5	TRBD1	TGTGCCACCCGGCGGGACAGGGGGAACGAAGAGCCCCAGCATTTT	CATRRDRGNEEPQHF
NA	14	TRBV13	TRBJ1-4	NA	TGTGCCAGCAGCCTCGGGACTCCCTCTGAAAAACTGTTTTTT	CASSLGTPSEKLFF
few	12	TRBV18	TRBJ2-7	TRBD2	TGTGCCAGCTCACCGGGGGGGGGCGAGCAGTACTTC	CASSPGGGEQYF
few	16	TRBV6-6	TRBJ2-2	NA	TGTGCCAGCAGTCTGCTGGCAGGTTTAATGACCGGGGAGCTGTTTTTT	CASSLLAGLMTGELFF
once	12	TRBV2	TRBJ2-2	TRBD1	TGTGCCAGCAGCGGGACAGCCGGGGAGCTGTTTTTT	CASSGTAGELFF
NA	16	TRBV4-2	TRBJ1-5	NA	TGTGCCAGCAGCCAAGATGTTAGGGGAAGCAATCAGCCCCAGCATTTT	CASSQDVRGSNQPQHF
NA	15	TRBV4-1	TRBJ1-2	TRBD1	TGCGCCAGCAGCCAAGCGGACAGGCTCCCTCCTGGCTACACCTTC	CASSQADRLPPGYTF